Each of the 5 T cell receptor beta chains below was sequenced from the same sample in a study of prognosis after radiotherapy for stage I lung cancer. The study amplified the TCR beta CDR3 region from genomic DNA. This amplification was carried out by two rounds of multiplex PCR. Gene-specific primers for each TRBV and TRBJ gene drove first-round PCR. TCRdb reanalysed the multiplex PCR reads using MiXCR and keeps one entry per CDR3 protein. The sample lists 12,000 to 15,000 distinct CDR3 sequences, about 37% occurring once. Sequenced here: PBMCs, sampled before or after stereotactic body radiation therapy (not recorded which). These receptors were taken from a donor at least 50 years old with non-small cell lung cancer.

This clonotype was recorded many times. In DNA form, the CDR3 reads TGTGCCAGCAGTTTTCAGGGGGCGATGGGGGAGACCCAGTACTTC. Its protein is CASSFQGAMGETQYF. The chain couples TRBV6-5 to TRBJ2-5; 8 positions agree with TRBD1. The germline gives CDR1 MNHEY, CDR2 SVGAGI. The CDR3 sequence is 15 residues long. Unmatched junction bases numbered 9, after V lost 4 bases and J lost 5 bases.

Comments on this clonotype: One end of the junction is discordant with germline, which a read error may explain. This chain joins TRBV11-2 and TRBJ2-2, with 8 positions matching TRBD1. Germline V gene data show CDR1 as SGHAT and CDR2 as FQNNGV. CDR3 length: 14 residues. CDR3 DNA sequence: TGTGCCTGCAGCCGACAGGGGATTACCGGGGAGATGTTTTTT. Translation: CACSRQGITGEMFF.

By sample fraction, this clonotype is medium-sized. V and J are TRBV2 and TRBJ2-1; 9 bases match TRBD1. The CDR3 runs to 13 residues. V lost 7 bases, J lost 9 bases, and 7 bases stayed unmatched. The germline V gene has CDR1 SNHLY and CDR2 FYNNEI. DNA for the CDR3: TGTGCCAGCACCTACGGACAGGGGAGTGAGCAGTTCTTC. As protein: CASTYGQGSEQFF.

With regard to this clonotype: Germline is not matched at one junction end, which may reflect a read error. The chain joins TRBV7-9 to TRBJ2-3; 9 bases fit TRBD1. Looked up from germline, CDR1 is SEHNR and CDR2 is FQNEAQ (reference sequence). The CDR3 covers 18 residues. The CDR3 DNA sequence: TGTGCCGGCAGCTCAACCAACAGGGGGCTGGGTGTACAAGATACGCAGTATTTT. Residues: CAGSSTNRGLGVQDTQYF.

This clonotype was detected ten times or more. The chain has TRBV5-1 and TRBJ2-5; weak D call: TRBD2 (5 bases). Trimming removed 4 bases at V and 4 bases at J, with 20 bases between. The CDR3 spans 16 residues. Germline assignment: CDR1 SGHRS and CDR2 YFSETQ. The chain's CDR3 is CASSDGRVGSGETQYF. The CDR3 DNA follows: TGCGCCAGCAGCGACGGACGGGTTGGCAGCGGAGAGACCCAGTACTTC.